The 20 T cell receptor beta chains in this list originate from one sample, sequenced in a study of circulating and synovial CD4+ cells in juvenile arthritis. Some clones are missing from TCRdb's copy, which holds only in-frame ones; the method was immunoSEQ multiplex PCR. The data show some 33,000 clones, with about 94% seen just once and less than 0.8% held by the top ten. Sequenced input: CD4+ T cells from blood. Every receptor here comes from a human donor with juvenile idiopathic arthritis.

The rearrangement uses TRBV19 and TRBJ2-3; D perhaps matches TRBD1 (6 bases). The CDR3 is 14 amino acids. Germline CDR1 is LNHDA and CDR2 is SQIVND (reference sequence). V was clipped by 3 bases and J by 2 bases, with 9 bases between them. The CDR3 DNA follows: TGTGCCAGTAGTATGGGGACACTCACAGATACGCAGTATTTT. Encoded protein: CASSMGTLTDTQYF.

The V and J genes are TRBV7-3 and TRBJ2-1, with D tentatively TRBD1 (6 bases). Between the trimmed V and J ends, which lost 3 bases and 2 bases, there was a span of 8 bases. This CDR3 has 14 amino acids. Germline CDR1 reads SGHTA; CDR2 reads FQGTGA. The CDR3 loop reads CASSLQGPYNEQFF. CDR3 nucleotide sequence: TGTGCCAGCAGCTTGCAGGGGCCCTACAATGAGCAGTTCTTC. The full variable domain, in which reference TRBV7-3 and TRBJ2-1 provide the parts outside the CDR3, is GAGVSQTPSNKVTEKGKYVELRCDPISGHTALYWYRQSLGQGPEFLIYFQGTGAADDSGLPNDRFFAVRPEGSVSTLKIQRTERGDSAVYLCASSLQGPYNEQFFGPGTRLTVL.

J is TRBJ1-2 and V is TRBV7-8; D is uncertain. Germline V gene data show CDR1 as SGHVS and CDR2 as FQNEAQ. The CDR3 is 16 residues long. The ends were cut back, 5 bases at V and 1 base at J, with 17 bases in the middle. Here the CDR3 DNA reads TGTGCCAGCAGCCTAACGGAGGGATGGGATAACTATGGCTACACCTTC. It specifies CASSLTEGWDNYGYTF.

The chain has TRBV4-1 and TRBJ1-2; the match to TRBD1 covers 9 bases. The J segment lost 6 bases and the V segment lost 0 bases, leaving 5 bases of the junction unmatched. The CDR3 is 15 amino acids. Germline V gives CDR1 MGHRA, CDR2 YSYEKL. The CDR3 DNA is TGCGCCAGCAGCCAAGATATGGGACAGGGCGATGGCTACACCTTC. Protein sequence: CASSQDMGQGDGYTF.

In DNA, the CDR3 is TGTGCCAGCATTCTGGACAGGCAATACAATGAGCAGTTCTTC. Translation: CASILDRQYNEQFF. This chain uses TRBV7-2 with TRBJ2-1; 7 bases align to TRBD1. V lost 7 bases and J lost 4; bases outside the gene matches: 7. CDR1 and CDR2 (germline): SGHTA, FQGNSA. There are 14 residues in the CDR3.

This clone was counted between two and nine times. The chain employs TRBV19 and TRBJ1-4; perhaps TRBD1 as D (5 bases). V lost 6 bases and J 7 bases, leaving 18 bases between the germline ends. CDR3 size: 15 residues. Looked up from germline, CDR1 is LNHDA and CDR2 is SQIVND (reference sequence). The CDR3 nucleotides read TGTGCCAGTAGGGGAAGTTGGGGGGTTACTGAAAAACTGTTTTTT. The encoded protein is CASRGSWGVTEKLFF.

The chain employs TRBV5-1 and TRBJ2-3, with a possible D match to TRBD2 (6 bases). The CDR3 loop spans 16 amino acids. The germline V and J ends were trimmed by 0 bases and 4 bases, with 15 bases remaining between them. Germline assignment: CDR1 SGHRS and CDR2 YFSETQ. This CDR3 is CASSLVRYGGSDTQYF. As DNA, the CDR3 is TGCGCCAGCAGCTTGGTTCGTTACGGGGGATCAGATACGCAGTATTTT.

The chain carries TRBV4-1 and TRBJ1-2, with TRBD1 matching over 9 bases. Trimming took 5 bases from V and 8 from J; bases not matched to a gene: 15. This CDR3 spans 16 amino acids. Per the germline V gene, CDR1 is MGHRA and CDR2 is YSYEKL. The CDR3 reads CASSDPTGGANRGYTF. The CDR3 DNA reads as TGCGCCAGCAGCGATCCTACAGGGGGCGCGAATAGGGGCTACACCTTC.

The chain couples TRBV10-3 to TRBJ1-3; perhaps TRBD1 as D (6 bases). Germline CDR1 ENHRY, CDR2 SYGVKD. The CDR3 is 14 residues long. V was clipped by 5 bases and J by 0 bases, with 8 bases between them. CDR3 nucleotide sequence: TGTGCCATCAGTCAGGGGCTCTCTGGAAACACCATATATTTT. It yields the protein CAISQGLSGNTIYF.

CDR3 region: CASSRDSSGANVLTF. The CDR3 nucleotides read TGTGCCAGCAGCAGAGACAGCTCTGGGGCCAACGTCCTGACTTTC. The chain employs TRBV5-6 and TRBJ2-6; D perhaps matches TRBD1 (5 bases). The germline V and J ends were trimmed by 4 bases and 0 bases, with 8 bases remaining between them. Germline lookup yields CDR1 SGHDT and CDR2 YYEEEE. The CDR3 is 15 amino acids. Filled out from reference TRBV5-6 and TRBJ2-6, the complete variable domain reads DAGVTQSPTHLIKTRGQQVTLRCSPKSGHDTVSWYQQALGQGPQFIFQYYEEEERQRGNFPDRFSGHQFPNYSSELNVNALLLGDSALYLCASSRDSSGANVLTFGAGSRLTVL.

Comment on this clone: One end of the junction varies from germline; a read error may be responsible. This chain joins TRBV5-6 and TRBJ1-2; perhaps TRBD1 as D (5 bases). The CDR3 loop spans 15 amino acids. The germline CDR1 and CDR2 sequences are SGHDT and YYEEEE. In DNA, the CDR3 is TGTGCCAGCACCTCCCCCCGGACAACTAAATATGGCTACACCTTC. It specifies CASTSPRTTKYGYTF.

This clone was seen just once. J is TRBJ1-4 and V is TRBV7-8, with a possible D match to TRBD1 (6 bases). This CDR3 comprises 18 residues. Germline V gives CDR1 SGHVS, CDR2 FQNEAQ. V shed 0 bases and J shed 1 base, with 15 bases lying between them. CDR3 amino acids: CASSLARAGARTNEKLFF. The DNA for the CDR3 is TGTGCCAGCAGCTTAGCAAGGGCAGGGGCGAGAACTAATGAAAAACTGTTTTTT.

This chain links TRBV30 with TRBJ1-6; possibly TRBD1 for D (5 bases). Germline CDR1 and CDR2: GTSNPN and SVGIG (reference sequence). V gave up 4 bases and J gave up 10 bases, with 17 bases separating them. This CDR3 spans 14 amino acids. The CDR3 bases are TGTGCCTGGAAGGTCGGGCAGGGAGGATCACCCCTCCACTTT. As protein: CAWKVGQGGSPLHF.

The rearrangement links TRBV29-1 to TRBJ1-4; D perhaps matches TRBD1 (6 bases). The ends were cut back, 4 bases at V and 0 bases at J, with 6 bases in the middle. Germline assignment: CDR1 SQVTM and CDR2 ANQGSEA. The CDR3 has 13 residues. CDR3 residues: CSVGQATNEKLFF. CDR3 nucleotides: TGCAGCGTTGGACAGGCAACTAATGAAAAACTGTTTTTT.

The gene calls are TRBV6-5 and TRBJ2-7, with D maybe TRBD1 (5 bases). V was trimmed by 5 bases and J by 4 bases, leaving 12 bases between them. The CDR3 extends over 13 amino acids. The V gene's germline CDR1 is MNHEY and CDR2 SVGAGI. CDR3 coding DNA: TGTGCCAGCAGTCCTAGGACAAGATACGAGCAGTACTTC. Translation gives CASSPRTRYEQYF.

The gene calls are TRBV7-9 and TRBJ2-3, with 11 nucleotides matching TRBD2. J gave up 2 bases and V 7 bases, and 5 bases lay outside the gene matches. The CDR3 runs to 15 residues. In germline, CDR1 is SEHNR, CDR2 FQNEAQ (reference sequence). CDR3 amino acids: CASTRLAGFTDTQYF. The CDR3 nucleotides are TGTGCCAGCACAAGACTAGCGGGGTTCACAGATACGCAGTATTTT.

The CDR3 DNA reads TGTGCCAGCAGTACGGTCACTGAAGCTTTCTTT. This sequence encodes CASSTVTEAFF. The chain uses TRBV6-6 and TRBJ1-1; D gene unclear. The ends were cut back, 5 bases at V and 4 bases at J, with 5 bases in the middle. The germline V gene encodes CDR1 MNHNY and CDR2 SVGAGI (reference sequence). The CDR3 extends over 11 amino acids.

In its sample, this clone was seen once. V gene TRBV6-1 combines with J gene TRBJ2-1, with TRBD1 identical over 9 bases. CDR1 is MNHNS and CDR2 is SASEGT in the germline V gene. The CDR3 extends over 15 amino acids. Germline trimming cut 0 bases from V and 15 bases from J; bases unmatched to any gene: 12. The CDR3 region is CASSEAPGTGTKRFF. For the CDR3, the DNA is TGTGCCAGCAGTGAAGCCCCCGGGACAGGGACGAAGCGGTTCTTC.

The V gene is TRBV16, the J gene TRBJ1-2; D call uncertain. The CDR3 length is 16 residues. V lost 0 bases to trimming and J lost 4 bases, with 15 bases between them. Germline-derived CDR1 and CDR2 are KGHSY and FQNENV. CDR3 residues: CASSQSGRKRIYGYTF. The DNA for the CDR3 is TGTGCCAGCAGCCAATCGGGTAGGAAGCGGATCTATGGCTACACCTTC.

The chain recombines TRBV7-2 with TRBJ2-2; perhaps TRBD2 as D (6 bases). Trimming left V 7 bases short and J 5 bases short, with 20 bases between. Germline V lookup: CDR1 SGHTA, CDR2 FQGNSA. The CDR3 sequence is 16 residues long. CDR3 protein: CASTSAGLLRTGELFF. As DNA, the CDR3 is TGTGCCAGCACCTCAGCGGGCCTTCTCAGGACCGGGGAGCTGTTTTTT.